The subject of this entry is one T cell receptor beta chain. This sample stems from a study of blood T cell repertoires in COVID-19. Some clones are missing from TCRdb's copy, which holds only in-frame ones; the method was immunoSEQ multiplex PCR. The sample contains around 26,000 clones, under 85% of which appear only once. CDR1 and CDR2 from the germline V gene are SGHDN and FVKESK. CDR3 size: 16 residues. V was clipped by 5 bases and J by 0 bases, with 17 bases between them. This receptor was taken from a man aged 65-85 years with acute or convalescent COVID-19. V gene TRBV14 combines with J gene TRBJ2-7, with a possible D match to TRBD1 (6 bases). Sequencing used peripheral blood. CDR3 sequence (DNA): TGTGCCAGCAGCAGCGTCACCAGGGGAAGCTCCTACGAGCAGTACTTC. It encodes CASSSVTRGSSYEQYF.